This TCR beta chain was captured by sequencing in a study of Graves' ophthalmopathy and Graves' hyperthyroidism. RNA transcripts were the source from which TCR beta CDR3 regions were amplified. Second-round multiplex PCR came after first-round RT-PCR with HTBI primers. One entry per CDR3 protein results from TCRdb running MiXCR on the multiplex PCR reads. The sample lists around 340,000 distinct CDR3 sequences; about 17% were seen once. For donors with ophthalmopathy, the disease showed moderate-to-severe activity, reached CAS ≥3 and NOSPECS ≥4, and had lasted under 3 months. The PBMC fraction was derived from roughly 10 ml of fresh peripheral blood. The CDR3 spans 14 residues. The ends lost 7 bases at V and 5 bases at J; junction bases unmatched: 9. In germline, CDR1 is SNHLY, CDR2 FYNNEI. This clonotype has a count of ten or more.

The sample was peripheral blood. This clonotype was sampled from an adult man with Graves' ophthalmopathy. The chain combines TRBV2 with TRBJ2-5; 8 bases are shared with TRBD1. In nucleotides, the CDR3 is TGTGCCAGCACTCAGACAGGGGCCTCGGAGACCCAGTACTTC. This encodes CASTQTGASETQYF.